Listed here are 28 T cell receptor beta chains from one sample, sequenced in a study of circulating CD8 cells and anti-PD-1 response in melanoma. Live CD3+CD8+TCRalphabeta+ cells were sorted into four subsets by PD-1 and/or TIGIT. Using around 14 ng of total RNA, TCR libraries were made with the QIAseq Immune Repertoire TCR panel. TCRdb reprocessed the reads with MiXCR, giving one entry per CDR3 protein. The sample has some 530 distinct CDR3 sequences; 6% to 7% are singletons. The sample here was CD8+ T cells from PBMCs, taken at baseline or after one month of anti-PD-1 therapy (not recorded which). The source of these receptors is a human donor with melanoma.

By share, this clonotype ranks as medium-sized. This sequence joins TRBV10-3 and TRBJ2-7, with D hard to call. The CDR3 is 11 residues long. V was cut by 0 bases and J by 8 bases, with 5 bases left in between. CDR1 is ENHRY and CDR2 is SYGVKD in the germline V gene. CDR3 coding DNA: TGTGCCATCAGTGAGTCAATCAAGCAGTACTTC. This codes for CAISESIKQYF.

Within the sample, this clonotype is large. In nucleotides, the CDR3 is TGTGCCAGCAGCTCCCACCTAGCGGACAGCACAGATACGCAGTATTTT. Protein product: CASSSHLADSTDTQYF. V gene TRBV7-2 combines with J gene TRBJ2-3, with 7 bases that match TRBD2. The V and J ends lost 4 bases and 0 bases, in that order; junction bases with no gene match: 7. The germline V gene encodes CDR1 SGHTA and CDR2 FQGNSA. The CDR3 extends over 16 amino acids.

This clonotype is large in the sample. The rearrangement uses TRBV2 and TRBJ1-2; no clear D gene. Germline CDR1 is SNHLY and CDR2 is FYNNEI. The length of the CDR3 is 18 residues. V was trimmed by 4 bases and J by 8 bases, leaving 29 bases between them. The CDR3 DNA reads as TGTGCCAGCAGTGGATACTCTAGGAGGGAGCCCTTGGAGATCGGCTACACCTTC. It encodes CASSGYSRREPLEIGYTF.

By frequency in the sample, this clonotype is large (0.1 to 1%). Here the CDR3 DNA reads TGTGCCAGCAGCTCGTTCTCGGGTCTCGGCTATGGCTACACCTTC. Translated, it gives CASSSFSGLGYGYTF. J is TRBJ1-2 and V is TRBV11-2; D not certain. V was cut by 4 bases and J by 4 bases, with 16 bases left in between. The CDR3 covers 15 residues. Germline-derived CDR1 and CDR2 are SGHAT and FQNNGV.

This clonotype is classed as medium-sized. The chain employs TRBV4-1 and TRBJ2-1; tentative D call: TRBD1 (6 bases). This CDR3 spans 13 amino acids. V lost 4 bases, J lost 10 bases, and 14 bases lay in between. The germline gives CDR1 MGHRA, CDR2 YSYEKL. Here the CDR3 DNA reads TGCGCCAGCAGCCTTCAACAGGGATGGGAGCAGTTCTTC. This translates into CASSLQQGWEQFF.

By share, this clonotype counts as hyperexpanded. The chain links TRBV11-1 to TRBJ1-1; the match to TRBD1 covers 7 bases. Germline CDR1 and CDR2: SGHAT and FQDESV (reference sequence). CDR3 length: 17 amino acids. The V and J ends lost 3 bases and 0 bases, in that order; junction bases with no gene match: 10. CDR3 sequence: CASSFLRQGSMNTEAFF. In DNA, the CDR3 is TGTGCCAGCAGCTTCTTGCGACAGGGAAGCATGAACACTGAAGCTTTCTTT.

In its sample, this clonotype is large. This chain uses TRBV7-2 with TRBJ2-5; D gene ambiguous. The V end was cut by 1 base, the J end by 4 bases, with 7 bases between. The CDR3 extends over 13 amino acids. Germline V gives CDR1 SGHTA, CDR2 FQGNSA. The CDR3 region is CASSLDLGETQYF. The CDR3 coding sequence is TGTGCCAGCAGCTTAGATCTAGGAGAGACCCAGTACTTC.

Judged by abundance, this clonotype is large. V usage is TRBV24-1 and J usage is TRBJ1-1; D gene uncertain. The V gene's germline CDR1 is KGHDR and CDR2 SFDVKD. The CDR3 length is 13 residues. Trimming took off 4 bases at V and 6 bases at J, with 11 bases between the two ends. As DNA, the CDR3 is TGTGCCACCAGTGACCCGGCCGTTCCTGAAGCTTTCTTT. The encoded protein is CATSDPAVPEAFF.

Regarding this clonotype: Sequence at one end of the junction differs from germline and may be a read error. The rearrangement joins TRBV7-3 to TRBJ2-2; tentatively, D is TRBD1 or TRBD2 (5 bases each). This CDR3 is built from 13 residues. Germline V gene sequence: CDR1 SGHTA, CDR2 FQGTGA. The CDR3 bases are TGTGCCAGCAGCCCCTCCGGGGCCGGTGAGCTGTTTTTT. Translation: CASSPSGAGELFF.

This clonotype is deemed medium-sized. CDR3 DNA sequence: TGTGCCAGCTCCCCGGCCGGGGCTGTAACTGAAGCTTTCTTT. Its protein is CASSPAGAVTEAFF. The chain combines TRBV18 with TRBJ1-1, with D possibly TRBD1 on 5 matching bases. With 6 bases removed from V and 5 bases from J, the gap between germline ends came to 16 bases. The CDR3 spans 14 residues. The germline V gene has CDR1 KGHSH and CDR2 LQKENI.

In its sample, this clonotype is medium-sized. The chain employs TRBV19 and TRBJ2-1; no clear D. The ends were cut back, 1 base at V and 7 bases at J, with 5 bases in the middle. CDR3 size: 12 residues. Germline CDR1 is LNHDA and CDR2 is SQIVND (reference sequence). The CDR3 reads CASSIGWNEQFF. In DNA, the CDR3 is TGTGCCAGTAGTATAGGTTGGAATGAGCAGTTCTTC.

By its share, this clonotype is large. The rearrangement uses TRBV5-4 and TRBJ1-2; TRBD1 agrees at 9 bases. The V gene end was trimmed by 0 bases and the J gene end by 4 bases; junction bases not matched to a gene: 4. The CDR3 covers 15 residues. The V gene's germline CDR1 is SGHNT and CDR2 YYREEE (reference sequence). Here the CDR3 reads CASSLGRDRAYGYTF. Written as DNA, the CDR3 is TGTGCCAGCAGCTTGGGGCGGGACAGGGCCTATGGCTACACCTTC.

Relative to its sample, this clonotype is large. The genes are TRBV28 and TRBJ1-4; the D gene is possibly TRBD1 (6 bases). Looked up from germline, CDR1 is MDHEN and CDR2 is SYDVKM. This CDR3 is built from 16 residues. Deletions cut 3 bases from V and 4 bases from J, with 15 bases between. The CDR3 loop is CASSLSRQGINEKLFF. CDR3 nucleotides: TGTGCCAGCAGTTTGTCAAGGCAGGGGATTAATGAAAAACTGTTTTTT. The full variable domain, with the rest looked up from reference TRBV28 and TRBJ1-4, is DVKVTQSSRYLVKRTGEKVFLECVQDMDHENMFWYRQDPGLGLRLIYFSYDVKMKEKGDIPEGYSVSREKKERFSLILESASTNQTSMYLCASSLSRQGINEKLFFGSGTQLSVL.

In this sample, this clonotype is large. This chain uses TRBV2 with TRBJ2-3; D is tentatively TRBD1 or TRBD2 (6 bases each). The germline gives CDR1 SNHLY, CDR2 FYNNEI. V lost 5 bases, J lost 5 bases, and 26 bases lay in between. The CDR3 loop spans 18 amino acids. CDR3: CASSWDRTGAAVLDTQYF. As DNA, the CDR3 is TGTGCCAGCAGTTGGGATCGGACGGGGGCTGCGGTCTTAGATACGCAGTATTTT.

By share, this clonotype counts as large (0.1 to 1%). This rearrangement joins TRBV6-6 to TRBJ2-2, with TRBD1 matching 9 bases. J gave up 5 bases and V 6 bases, and 7 bases lay outside the gene matches. Germline values: CDR1 MNHNY, CDR2 SVGAGI (reference sequence). The length of the CDR3 is 15 residues. The chain's CDR3 is CASSPTGGGTGELFF. The CDR3 nucleotides are TGTGCCAGCAGCCCGACAGGGGGGGGTACCGGGGAGCTGTTTTTT.

This clonotype is large in the sample. The rearrangement uses TRBV2 and TRBJ2-7, with no clear D. The germline V gene encodes CDR1 SNHLY and CDR2 FYNNEI. The CDR3 loop spans 15 amino acids. The V end was cut by 2 bases, the J end by 6 bases, with 17 bases between. The CDR3 DNA follows: TGTGCCAGCAGTGAACTAGACGGAACCGTACGCGAGCAGTACTTC. This codes for CASSELDGTVREQYF. Filled out from reference TRBV2 and TRBJ2-7, the complete variable domain reads EPEVTQTPSHQVTQMGQEVILRCVPISNHLYFYWYRQILGQKVEFLVSFYNNEISEKSEIFDDQFSVERPDGSNFTLKIRSTKLEDSAMYFCASSELDGTVREQYFGPGTRLTVT.

This clonotype is classed as large. The gene calls are TRBV10-3 and TRBJ2-2; maybe TRBD2 (5 bases). This CDR3 has 13 amino acids. The V end lost 6 bases, the J end lost 2 bases, and 7 bases lay between the germline ends. Germline V gives CDR1 ENHRY, CDR2 SYGVKD. The CDR3 nucleotides are TGTGCCATCAGGGACTTTAACACCGGGGAGCTGTTTTTT. It specifies CAIRDFNTGELFF.

Within the sample, this clonotype is medium-sized. The CDR3 region has the DNA TGTGCCAGTAGTATGACAGGGGGAATCTACGAGCAGTACTTC. This encodes CASSMTGGIYEQYF. The chain recombines TRBV19 with TRBJ2-7, with TRBD1 matching 9 bases. The CDR3 contains 14 residues. V lost 3 bases to trimming and J lost 3 bases; unmatched junction nucleotides: 3. Germline lookup yields CDR1 LNHDA and CDR2 SQIVND (reference sequence). Combining the CDR3 with reference TRBV19 and TRBJ2-7 gives the whole variable domain DGGITQSPKYLFRKEGQNVTLSCEQNLNHDAMYWYRQDPGQGLRLIYYSQIVNDFQKGDIAEGYSVSREKKESFPLTVTSAQKNPTAFYLCASSMTGGIYEQYFGPGTRLTVT.

In its sample, this clonotype is medium-sized. The V and J genes are TRBV6-5 and TRBJ2-2, with 10 bases identical to TRBD1. Germline lookup yields CDR1 MNHEY and CDR2 SVGAGI. The CDR3 loop spans 16 amino acids. Trimming at V came to 3 bases and at J to 6 bases, leaving 7 bases not matched to a gene. This CDR3 reads CASSYKGQGLAGELFF. The CDR3 DNA sequence: TGTGCCAGCAGTTATAAGGGACAGGGGCTTGCCGGGGAGCTGTTTTTT.

In its sample, this clonotype ranks as large. The rearrangement joins TRBV4-1 to TRBJ1-2; D not resolved. Germline V gene lookup returns CDR1 MGHRA and CDR2 YSYEKL. The CDR3 runs 16 residues. V was clipped by 4 bases and J by 0 bases, with 15 bases between them. DNA for the CDR3: TGCGCCAGCAGCCCAGCAGCGGCAGGCTCTAACTATGGCTACACCTTC. As protein: CASSPAAAGSNYGYTF.

Relative to its sample, this clonotype is large. The rearrangement joins TRBV6-5 to TRBJ1-2, with D possibly matching TRBD1 (5 bases). Trimming cost V 6 bases and J 8 bases, with 19 bases left between them. The germline gives CDR1 MNHEY, CDR2 SVGAGI. This CDR3 has 14 residues. In nucleotides, the CDR3 is TGTGCCAGCAGCCCCCAGGGAGGCGGCCCGGGCTACACCTTC. Amino acids: CASSPQGGGPGYTF.

Within the sample, this clonotype is large. The V and J genes are TRBV2 and TRBJ2-3; 12 bases align to TRBD2. The V and J ends lost 7 bases and 6 bases, in that order; junction bases with no gene match: 11. This CDR3 is 16 amino acids long. Germline V lookup: CDR1 SNHLY, CDR2 FYNNEI. CDR3 sequence reads: CASNLGLAGPTDTQYF. The CDR3 bases are TGTGCCAGCAACCTGGGACTAGCGGGCCCAACCGATACGCAGTATTTT. The full variable domain, its missing parts supplied by reference TRBV2 and TRBJ2-3, is EPEVTQTPSHQVTQMGQEVILRCVPISNHLYFYWYRQILGQKVEFLVSFYNNEISEKSEIFDDQFSVERPDGSNFTLKIRSTKLEDSAMYFCASNLGLAGPTDTQYFGPGTRLTVL.

In its sample, this clonotype ranks as large. The chain employs TRBV2 and TRBJ2-7; D assignment may be TRBD1 or TRBD2 (6 bases each). The CDR3 extends over 13 amino acids. CDR1 and CDR2 (germline): SNHLY, FYNNEI. The V end was cut by 4 bases, the J end by 6 bases, with 13 bases between. CDR3 loop: CASSGFGGPEQYF. CDR3 nucleotides: TGTGCCAGCAGTGGTTTCGGGGGCCCCGAGCAGTACTTC.

In this sample, this clonotype is large. This chain connects TRBV4-1 to TRBJ2-5, with D possibly called TRBD1 or TRBD2 (5 bases each). This CDR3 spans 16 amino acids. In germline, CDR1 is MGHRA, CDR2 YSYEKL. V was clipped by 1 base and J by 8 bases, with 20 bases between them. For the CDR3, the DNA is TGCGCCAGCAGCCAAGTGGGACGGAGTGACCCAGGAACCCAGTACTTC. The encoded protein is CASSQVGRSDPGTQYF.

This clonotype is categorized as large. V gene TRBV18 combines with J gene TRBJ2-7; 8 bases fit TRBD2. The germline gives CDR1 KGHSH, CDR2 LQKENI. The length of the CDR3 is 16 residues. Trimming took 5 bases from V and 2 from J; bases not matched to a gene: 11. The CDR3 sequence is CASSWSGGSSPYEQYF. CDR3 nucleotides: TGTGCCAGCTCATGGAGCGGGGGTTCGTCCCCCTACGAGCAGTACTTC. Supplemented by reference TRBV18 and TRBJ2-7, the full variable domain reads NAGVMQNPRHLVRRRGQEARLRCSPMKGHSHVYWYRQLPEEGLKFMVYLQKENIIDESGMPKERFSAEFPKEGPSILRIQQVVRGDSAAYFCASSWSGGSSPYEQYFGPGTRLTVT.

Concerning this clonotype: Only one base separates this from a far larger clonotype, so it likely reflects a read error. The chain carries TRBV6-6 and TRBJ2-1; D is unresolved. Looked up from germline, CDR1 is MNHNY and CDR2 is SVGAGI (reference sequence). The length of the CDR3 is 12 residues. Deletions cut 4 bases from V and 5 bases from J, with 6 bases between. In nucleotides, the CDR3 is TGTGCCAGCAGTTCCATAGACAATGAGCAGTTCTTC. Its translation is CASSSIDNEQFF.

Points on this clonotype: A read error is possible here, since a much larger clone lies one base away. The rearrangement links TRBV19 to TRBJ2-7, with 8 bases matching TRBD1. Germline V gene sequence: CDR1 LNHDA, CDR2 SQIVND (reference sequence). This CDR3 spans 14 amino acids. CDR3: CASSLAGGIYERYF. The CDR3 DNA sequence: TGTGCCAGTAGTCTGGCAGGGGGCATCTACGAGCGGTACTTC.

This clonotype is large. The germline gene is not matched at one end of the junction; a read error may be the cause. The chain carries TRBV11-2 and TRBJ1-1, with no clear D. The CDR3 contains 11 residues. CDR1 SGHAT and CDR2 FQNNGV come from the germline V gene. CDR3 loop: CASSSDPEAFF. The CDR3 bases are TGTGCCAGCAGCTCGGACCCTGAGGCTTTCTTT. The entire variable domain, with the rest obtained from reference TRBV11-2 and TRBJ1-1, is as follows: EAGVAQSPRYKIIEKRQSVAFWCNPISGHATLYWYQQILGQGPKLLIQFQNNGVVDDSQLPKDRFSAERLKGVDSTLKIQPAKLEDSAVYLCASSSDPEAFFGQGTRLTVV.